This T cell receptor beta chain originates from a study of shared clonotypes between healthy human individuals. Points on this clone: Its antigen is not known.

Each subset's genomic DNA was shared equally among a number of immunoSEQ plates. Assay used: immunoSEQ multiplex PCR; TCRdb lists only in-frame clones, some missing. The table lists fewer than 3 million clones, 80% to 95% of them singletons. Overall study results and limits: Compared with memory subsets, naive subsets generally had larger estimated richness. Naive CD4 clonotypes were shared across a handful of donors at 5% to 6%.

The CDR3 extends over 17 amino acids. The TCR was taken from a man between 18 and 29 years old in good health. Some clones in this sample may be carry-over from other donors' samples. The chain carries TRBV1 and TRBJ2-1; the table's TRBD2 call for D was not verified on the DNA. TRBV1 is tagged as a pseudogene. The sequenced sample was naive CD4+ T cells from PBMCs. This sample's subset: CD45RA+ positively selected. The CDR3 DNA follows: TGCACCAGCAGCCATCGTCTAGCGGGAGGGACTAACAATGAGCAGTTCTTC. Amino acid sequence: CTSSHRLAGGTNNEQFF.